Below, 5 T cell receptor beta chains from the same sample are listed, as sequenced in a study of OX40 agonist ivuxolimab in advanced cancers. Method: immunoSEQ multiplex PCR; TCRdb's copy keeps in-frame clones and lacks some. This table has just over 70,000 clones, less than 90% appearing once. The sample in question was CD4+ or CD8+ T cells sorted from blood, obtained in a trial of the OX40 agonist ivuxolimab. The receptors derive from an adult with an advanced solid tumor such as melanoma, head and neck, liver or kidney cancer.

Here the CDR3 reads CAIRGLNTEAFF. Here the CDR3 DNA reads TGTGCCATCAGAGGGCTGAACACTGAAGCTTTCTTT. The V gene is TRBV10-3, the J gene TRBJ1-1; D unclear. The CDR3 totals 12 residues. Germline V lookup: CDR1 ENHRY, CDR2 SYGVKD. V lost 6 bases, J lost 0 bases, and 5 bases lay in between.

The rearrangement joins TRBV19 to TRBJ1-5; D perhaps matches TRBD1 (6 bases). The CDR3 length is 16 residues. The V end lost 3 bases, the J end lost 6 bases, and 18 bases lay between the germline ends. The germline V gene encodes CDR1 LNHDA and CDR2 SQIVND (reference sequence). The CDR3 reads CASSIGTARGAQPQHF. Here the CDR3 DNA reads TGTGCCAGTAGTATTGGGACCGCAAGGGGGGCTCAGCCCCAGCATTTT.

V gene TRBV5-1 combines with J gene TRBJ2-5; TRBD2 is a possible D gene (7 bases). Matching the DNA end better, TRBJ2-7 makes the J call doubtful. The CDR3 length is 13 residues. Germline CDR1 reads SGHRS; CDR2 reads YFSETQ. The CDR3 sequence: CASSFAGADEQYF. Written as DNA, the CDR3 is TGCGCCAGCAGCTTTGCGGGGGCGGACGAGCAGTACTTC.

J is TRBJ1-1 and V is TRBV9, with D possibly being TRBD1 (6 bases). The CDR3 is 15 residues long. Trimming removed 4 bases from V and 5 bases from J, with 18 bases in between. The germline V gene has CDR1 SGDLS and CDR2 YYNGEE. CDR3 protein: CASSPRPLGGTEAFF. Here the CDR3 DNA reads TGTGCCAGCAGCCCGAGACCTCTAGGGGGAACTGAAGCTTTCTTT.

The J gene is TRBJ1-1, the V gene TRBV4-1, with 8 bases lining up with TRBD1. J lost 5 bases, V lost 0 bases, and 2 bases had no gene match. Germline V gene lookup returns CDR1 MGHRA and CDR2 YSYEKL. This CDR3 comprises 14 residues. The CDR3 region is CASSQDRGRTEAFF. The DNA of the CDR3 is TGCGCCAGCAGCCAAGACAGGGGGCGGACTGAAGCTTTCTTT.